Listed below are T cell receptor beta chains from one sample, sequenced in a study of OX40 agonist ivuxolimab in advanced cancers. Generated by immunoSEQ multiplex PCR, the TCRdb table keeps only in-frame clones and is missing some. This sample has under 85,000 clones, with over 75% found just once. Sequencing was performed on CD4+ or CD8+ T cells sorted from blood, taken in a trial of the OX40 agonist ivuxolimab. The receptor source for this set is an adult with an advanced solid tumor such as melanoma, head and neck, liver or kidney cancer. Both conserved end residues are part of each CDR3. A D gene is named only where the DNA matches it firmly. The size field is filled for only some rows; it gives once, few, many or a size class.

CDR3 protein: CASSREPGADTQYF
CDR3 DNA: TGCGCCAGCAGCCGGGAGCCGGGGGCAGATACGCAGTATTTT
clone size: NA
V gene: TRBV5-1
J gene: TRBJ2-3
D gene: NA

CDR3 protein: CASSPGETGNTIYF
CDR3 DNA: TGTGCCAGCAGCCCCGGGGAGACTGGAAACACCATATATTTT
clone size: few
V gene: TRBV13
J gene: TRBJ1-3
D gene: NA

CDR3 protein: CASSGDWRREAFF
CDR3 DNA: TGTGCCAGCAGTGGGGACTGGCGAAGGGAAGCTTTCTTT
clone size: NA
V gene: TRBV6-6
J gene: TRBJ1-1
D gene: NA

CDR3 protein: CATSRDGGVGSYEQYF
CDR3 DNA: TGTGCCACCAGCAGAGATGGGGGGGTAGGCAGTTACGAGCAGTACTTC
clone size: NA
V gene: TRBV15
J gene: TRBJ2-7
D gene: TRBD2

CDR3 protein: CASSLSGGYNSPLHF
CDR3 DNA: TGTGCCAGCAGCTTATCCGGCGGCTATAATTCACCCCTCCACTTT
clone size: NA
V gene: TRBV7-9
J gene: TRBJ1-6
D gene: NA

CDR3 protein: CASSPDYGYTF
CDR3 DNA: TGTGCCAGCTCCCCGGACTATGGCTACACCTTC
clone size: NA
V gene: TRBV18
J gene: TRBJ1-2
D gene: NA

CDR3 protein: CATSRDPGNTIYF
CDR3 DNA: TGTGCCACCAGCAGAGATCCGGGAAACACCATATATTTT
clone size: NA
V gene: TRBV15
J gene: TRBJ1-3
D gene: NA

CDR3 protein: CASSSSPGTGNTEAFF
CDR3 DNA: TGTGCCAGCAGCTCTTCTCCCGGGACTGGGAACACTGAAGCTTTCTTT
clone size: NA
V gene: TRBV5-6
J gene: TRBJ1-1
D gene: NA

CDR3 protein: CASSQAAGYYGYTF
CDR3 DNA: TGCGCCAGCAGCCAAGCCGCGGGGTACTATGGCTACACCTTC
clone size: NA
V gene: TRBV4-1
J gene: TRBJ1-2
D gene: NA

CDR3 protein: CASSLVSAVEQYF
CDR3 DNA: TGTGCCAGCAGCTTAGTATCAGCGGTCGAGCAGTACTTC
clone size: NA
V gene: TRBV11-3
J gene: TRBJ2-7
D gene: NA

CDR3 protein: CASSELGSTGEAFF
CDR3 DNA: TGTGCCAGCAGCGAACTGGGTTCCACTGGTGAAGCTTTCTTT
clone size: NA
V gene: TRBV7-3
J gene: TRBJ1-1
D gene: NA

CDR3 protein: CASSAETGSQPQHF
CDR3 DNA: TGTGCCAGCAGTGCTGAGACAGGTAGTCAGCCCCAGCATTTT
clone size: NA
V gene: TRBV6-4
J gene: TRBJ1-5
D gene: NA

CDR3 protein: CASRSRADNQPQHF
CDR3 DNA: TGTGCCAGCAGATCCCGGGCCGACAATCAGCCCCAGCATTTT
clone size: NA
V gene: TRBV6-5
J gene: TRBJ1-5
D gene: NA

CDR3 protein: CASSSLKGEGVDTQYF
CDR3 DNA: TGTGCCAGCAGCTCGCTAAAAGGGGAGGGAGTCGATACGCAGTATTTT
clone size: NA
V gene: TRBV5-4
J gene: TRBJ2-3
D gene: TRBD2

CDR3 protein: CASTNLYEQYF
CDR3 DNA: TGCGCCAGCACCAATCTCTACGAGCAGTACTTC
clone size: NA
V gene: TRBV5-1
J gene: TRBJ2-7
D gene: NA

CDR3 protein: CASSGQGSVRANVLTF
CDR3 DNA: TGTGCCAGTAGTGGACAGGGCTCCGTTAGGGCCAACGTCCTGACTTTC
clone size: few
V gene: TRBV19
J gene: TRBJ2-6
D gene: TRBD1

CDR3 protein: CSVEGHGQRGVQETQYF
CDR3 DNA: TGCAGCGTTGAAGGGCACGGTCAGCGGGGGGTACAAGAGACCCAGTACTTC
clone size: NA
V gene: TRBV29-1
J gene: TRBJ2-5
D gene: TRBD2

CDR3 protein: CSGMSGSYEQYF
CDR3 DNA: TGCAGCGGAATGAGCGGCTCCTACGAGCAGTACTTC
clone size: few
V gene: TRBV29-1
J gene: TRBJ2-7
D gene: NA

CDR3 protein: CASSQSALDRSYGYTF
CDR3 DNA: TGCGCCAGCAGTCAATCCGCACTTGACAGGTCCTATGGCTACACCTTC
clone size: once
V gene: TRBV23-1
J gene: TRBJ1-2
D gene: NA

CDR3 protein: CASSLPIKNEQFF
CDR3 DNA: TGCGCCAGCAGCTTGCCTATAAAAAATGAGCAGTTCTTC
clone size: NA
V gene: TRBV5-1
J gene: TRBJ2-1
D gene: NA

CDR3 protein: CASSPRGTEYQPQHF
CDR3 DNA: TGTGCCAGCTCACCACGAGGGACAGAGTATCAGCCCCAGCATTTT
clone size: NA
V gene: TRBV18
J gene: TRBJ1-5
D gene: TRBD1

CDR3 protein: CASRQYLLAEQYF
CDR3 DNA: TGTGCCAGCAGACAATACTTACTAGCGGAGCAGTACTTC
clone size: NA
V gene: TRBV2
J gene: TRBJ2-7
D gene: TRBD2

CDR3 protein: CASSLRGAYGYTF
CDR3 DNA: TGTGCCAGCAGCTTGAGAGGGGCCTATGGCTACACCTTC
clone size: NA
V gene: TRBV5-4
J gene: TRBJ1-2
D gene: NA

CDR3 protein: CASSQDWGTVYIRTQYF
CDR3 DNA: TGTGCCAGCAGCCAAGATTGGGGGACAGTGTATATACGGACCCAGTACTTC
clone size: NA
V gene: TRBV4-2
J gene: TRBJ2-5
D gene: TRBD1

CDR3 protein: CASSPGGQGQEQFF
CDR3 DNA: TGTGCCAGCAGCCCAGGAGGACAGGGGCAGGAGCAGTTCTTC
clone size: NA
V gene: TRBV11-1
J gene: TRBJ2-1
D gene: TRBD1

CDR3 protein: CASSSDRATEAFF
CDR3 DNA: TGTGCCAGCAGCTCTGACAGGGCCACTGAAGCTTTCTTT
clone size: few
V gene: TRBV11-2
J gene: TRBJ1-1
D gene: TRBD1

CDR3 protein: CASSSGLAGGLGEQFF
CDR3 DNA: TGCGCCAGCAGCTCGGGACTAGCGGGAGGGCTTGGTGAGCAGTTCTTC
clone size: NA
V gene: TRBV5-1
J gene: TRBJ2-1
D gene: TRBD2

CDR3 protein: CASSFRTGLGEQYF
CDR3 DNA: TGTGCCAGCAGCTTCCGGACAGGGTTGGGCGAGCAGTACTTC
clone size: NA
V gene: TRBV7-2
J gene: TRBJ2-7
D gene: TRBD1

CDR3 protein: CASSYTDRASYEQYF
CDR3 DNA: TGTGCCAGCAGCTACACGGACAGGGCCTCCTACGAGCAGTACTTC
clone size: NA
V gene: TRBV5-6
J gene: TRBJ2-7
D gene: TRBD1

CDR3 protein: CASQTTGRTEAFF
CDR3 DNA: TGTGCCAGCCAAACGACAGGGAGGACTGAAGCTTTCTTT
clone size: few
V gene: TRBV19
J gene: TRBJ1-1
D gene: TRBD1

CDR3 protein: CASSTAGRQGDQPQHF
CDR3 DNA: TGTGCCAGTAGTACAGCGGGGCGACAGGGCGATCAGCCCCAGCATTTT
clone size: NA
V gene: TRBV19
J gene: TRBJ1-5
D gene: TRBD1

CDR3 protein: CASSPNIGDYEQYF
CDR3 DNA: TGTGCCAGTAGTCCAAACATAGGAGATTACGAGCAGTACTTC
clone size: NA
V gene: TRBV19
J gene: TRBJ2-7
D gene: NA

CDR3 protein: CASSFGDRRDEKLFF
CDR3 DNA: TGTGCCAGCAGTTTTGGGGACAGGAGGGATGAAAAACTGTTTTTT
clone size: NA
V gene: TRBV13
J gene: TRBJ1-4
D gene: TRBD1

CDR3 protein: CAWSEDRDGYTF
CDR3 DNA: TGTGCCTGGAGTGAGGACAGGGACGGCTACACCTTC
clone size: NA
V gene: TRBV30
J gene: TRBJ1-2
D gene: TRBD1

CDR3 protein: CATSRPLGTEETQYF
CDR3 DNA: TGTGCCACCAGCAGACCCCTGGGGACAGAAGAGACCCAGTACTTC
clone size: NA
V gene: TRBV15
J gene: TRBJ2-5
D gene: TRBD1

CDR3 protein: CAWSPRGNTEAFF
CDR3 DNA: TGTGCCTGGAGTCCCAGGGGGAACACTGAAGCTTTCTTT
clone size: once
V gene: TRBV30
J gene: TRBJ1-1
D gene: NA

CDR3 protein: CASSPGQGTDTQYF
CDR3 DNA: TGCGCCAGCAGCCCGGGACAGGGAACAGATACGCAGTATTTT
clone size: NA
V gene: TRBV5-1
J gene: TRBJ2-3
D gene: TRBD1

CDR3 protein: CASSEGDRGFQETQYF
CDR3 DNA: TGCGCCAGCAGTGAAGGGGACAGGGGATTCCAAGAGACCCAGTACTTC
clone size: NA
V gene: TRBV23-1
J gene: TRBJ2-5
D gene: TRBD1

CDR3 protein: CAWRARGARNSPLHF
CDR3 DNA: TGTGCCTGGAGGGCGAGGGGGGCGAGAAATTCACCCCTCCACTTT
clone size: NA
V gene: TRBV30
J gene: TRBJ1-6
D gene: NA

CDR3 protein: CASTHKEYF
CDR3 DNA: TGTGCCAGCACTCACAAAGAGTACTTC
clone size: NA
V gene: TRBV27
J gene: TRBJ2-5
D gene: NA

CDR3 protein: CASSHPRLPYGYTF
CDR3 DNA: TGTGCCAGCAGCCACCCAAGACTCCCCTATGGCTACACCTTC
clone size: few
V gene: TRBV14
J gene: TRBJ1-2
D gene: NA

CDR3 protein: CASSSDSGSGEEQYF
CDR3 DNA: TGTGCCAGTAGTTCCGATAGCGGGAGCGGAGAAGAGCAGTACTTC
clone size: NA
V gene: TRBV19
J gene: TRBJ2-7
D gene: TRBD2

CDR3 protein: CASSNDGILPQHF
CDR3 DNA: TGTGCCAGCAGTAACGACGGGATCCTGCCCCAGCATTTT
clone size: NA
V gene: TRBV6-5
J gene: TRBJ1-5
D gene: NA

CDR3 protein: CSVEVGQINNYGYTF
CDR3 DNA: TGCAGCGTTGAGGTGGGACAGATAAATAACTATGGCTACACCTTC
clone size: NA
V gene: TRBV29-1
J gene: TRBJ1-2
D gene: TRBD1

CDR3 protein: CAITRGVAGGQETQYF
CDR3 DNA: TGTGCCATCACCCGGGGGGTAGCGGGCGGCCAAGAGACCCAGTACTTC
clone size: NA
V gene: TRBV10-3
J gene: TRBJ2-5
D gene: TRBD2

CDR3 protein: CASSKQVMSQPQHF
CDR3 DNA: TGTGCCAGCAGTAAACAGGTAATGAGTCAGCCCCAGCATTTT
clone size: NA
V gene: TRBV6-5
J gene: TRBJ1-5
D gene: NA

CDR3 protein: CASSSTDRQGYEQYF
CDR3 DNA: TGTGCCAGCAGTTCGACGGACCGACAGGGGTACGAGCAGTACTTC
clone size: NA
V gene: TRBV6-6
J gene: TRBJ2-7
D gene: TRBD1

CDR3 protein: CASTIIGGASGYTF
CDR3 DNA: TGTGCCAGCACCATCATTGGGGGCGCGTCCGGCTACACCTTC
clone size: NA
V gene: TRBV18
J gene: TRBJ1-2
D gene: NA

CDR3 protein: CASSVTGTDIYF
CDR3 DNA: TGTGCCAGCAGCGTCACTGGGACAGACATATATTTT
clone size: once
V gene: TRBV9
J gene: TRBJ1-3
D gene: TRBD1

CDR3 protein: CASSPARGPGNTIYF
CDR3 DNA: TGTGCCAGCAGCCCGGCTCGGGGGCCAGGAAACACCATATATTTT
clone size: NA
V gene: TRBV11-2
J gene: TRBJ1-3
D gene: NA

CDR3 protein: CASSSKGTGINQPQHF
CDR3 DNA: TGTGCCAGCAGCTCTAAAGGGACAGGGATCAATCAGCCCCAGCATTTT
clone size: NA
V gene: TRBV7-2
J gene: TRBJ1-5
D gene: TRBD1

CDR3 protein: CSALTSGGRYF
CDR3 DNA: TGCAGCGCGCTAACTAGCGGGGGGCGGTACTTC
clone size: NA
V gene: TRBV29-1
J gene: TRBJ2-5
D gene: TRBD2

CDR3 protein: CASGPAGGQYEQYF
CDR3 DNA: TGTGCCAGCGGGCCGGCGGGGGGGCAATACGAGCAGTACTTC
clone size: NA
V gene: TRBV9
J gene: TRBJ2-7
D gene: TRBD2

CDR3 protein: CASSLGANYGYTF
CDR3 DNA: TGTGCCAGCAGTTTGGGGGCTAACTATGGCTACACCTTC
clone size: NA
V gene: TRBV28
J gene: TRBJ1-2
D gene: NA

CDR3 protein: CASSEAGGAEAFF
CDR3 DNA: TGTGCCAGCAGTGAAGCAGGCGGGGCGGAAGCTTTCTTT
clone size: once
V gene: TRBV2
J gene: TRBJ1-1
D gene: NA

CDR3 protein: CASSLGGGWGHTEAFF
CDR3 DNA: TGTGCCAGCAGTTTAGGGGGGGGCTGGGGGCACACTGAAGCTTTCTTT
clone size: NA
V gene: TRBV28
J gene: TRBJ1-1
D gene: NA

CDR3 protein: CASSSLTSGRSTDTQYF
CDR3 DNA: TGTGCCAGCAGCAGTCTGACTAGCGGGAGGAGCACAGATACGCAGTATTTT
clone size: NA
V gene: TRBV2
J gene: TRBJ2-3
D gene: TRBD2

CDR3 protein: CASSPPDQPQHF
CDR3 DNA: TGTGCCAGCAGCCCTCCGGATCAGCCCCAGCATTTT
clone size: NA
V gene: TRBV11-2
J gene: TRBJ1-5
D gene: NA

CDR3 protein: CATSREISANTEAFF
CDR3 DNA: TGTGCCACCAGCAGAGAGATTTCGGCAAACACTGAAGCTTTCTTT
clone size: NA
V gene: TRBV15
J gene: TRBJ1-1
D gene: NA

CDR3 protein: CASSLGTDAIYGYTF
CDR3 DNA: TGTGCCAGCAGCCTTGGGACCGACGCGATCTATGGCTACACCTTC
clone size: NA
V gene: TRBV27
J gene: TRBJ1-2
D gene: NA